Listed below are T cell receptor beta chains from one sample, sequenced in a study of shared clonotypes between healthy human individuals. Clones were read by immunoSEQ multiplex PCR, and TCRdb kept only the in-frame ones, dropping some. The data hold around 480,000 clones, with approximately 79% observed a single time. The specimen was PBMCs. Receptor source: a woman aged 40 to 49 in good health. Some clones in this sample may be carry-over from other donors' samples. Each CDR3 is given without its conserved first and last residue. D genes are given only for firm matches.

D gene	V gene	CDR3 length	J gene	CDR3 protein
TRBD2	TRBV30	12	TRBJ2-7	AWKASGNSYEQY
NA	TRBV5-5	14	TRBJ1-5	ASSQAAGSGNQPQH
NA	TRBV19	10	TRBJ2-7	ASSMAPGEQY
NA	TRBV7-2	14	TRBJ2-7	ASSLAGAGSTYEQY
NA	TRBV5-1	13	TRBJ2-2	ASSRYGQLTGELF
NA	TRBV27	13	TRBJ1-2	ASSPGRGFDYGYT
NA	TRBV10-1	11	TRBJ1-5	ASGGAGDQPQH
TRBD2	TRBV18	19	TRBJ2-7	ASSTLSLAGDLADSSYEQY
NA	TRBV5-1	14	TRBJ1-3	ASSLESRGSGNTIY
NA	TRBV4-3	12	TRBJ2-7	ASSRTRKWGEQY
NA	TRBV19	12	TRBJ1-2	ASSIGETNYGYT
TRBD2	TRBV18	14	TRBJ2-1	ASSMTSGRVYNEQF
TRBD1	TRBV10-3	14	TRBJ2-7	AISEFTRGRGYEQY
NA	TRBV7-2	12	TRBJ2-5	ASSLEGFQETQY
NA	TRBV5-1	12	TRBJ2-2	ASGGTASTGELF
NA	TRBV18	12	TRBJ2-2	ASSPQAEGGELF
TRBD1	TRBV6-5	11	TRBJ2-7	ASSIQGAGEQY
TRBD2	TRBV19	13	TRBJ2-1	ASSIQLAGHNEQF
TRBD1	TRBV27	13	TRBJ2-7	ASSLWDRGQYEQY
TRBD2	TRBV18	13	TRBJ2-5	ASSPPAGGQETQY
NA	TRBV7-8	13	TRBJ2-5	ASSYTGAGVGTQY
TRBD2	TRBV7-3	13	TRBJ2-1	ASSSGLAGVNEQF
TRBD2	TRBV4-3	15	TRBJ2-3	ASSRILTSGIPDTQY
NA	TRBV5-6	13	TRBJ1-2	ASRTDTPPNYGYT
NA	TRBV14	14	TRBJ2-7	ASSHAGGGGTYEQY
TRBD2	TRBV30	12	TRBJ2-7	AWSSGLAGYEQY
NA	TRBV5-1	11	TRBJ2-3	ASSVDGTDTQY
TRBD2	TRBV11-2	12	TRBJ2-1	ASSFRAGAHEQF
NA	TRBV6-1	15	TRBJ1-1	ASSEFHPTLADTEAF
NA	TRBV4-1	13	TRBJ2-7	ASSHNSLSDYEQY
TRBD1	TRBV28	12	TRBJ1-2	ASRPGGGRYGYT
NA	TRBV5-1	12	TRBJ1-2	ASSTGTANYGYT
NA	TRBV11-2	14	TRBJ2-7	ASSLGHGGSGYEQY
NA	TRBV27	13	TRBJ2-1	ASKPGRNLDNEQF
NA	TRBV2	10	TRBJ2-2	ASGRDTGELF
NA	TRBV7-3	11	TRBJ2-1	ASSPNGGNEQF
TRBD2	TRBV2	13	TRBJ2-1	ATSGRGWGNNEQF
TRBD2	TRBV7-7	15	TRBJ2-1	ASSLDPSGLAGNEQF
NA	TRBV5-6	12	TRBJ2-7	ASSLGVNLYEQY